The rows below give T cell receptor beta chains drawn from one sample of a study of T cells in localized non-small cell lung cancer. TCRdb keeps only in-frame clones here, not all; method: immunoSEQ multiplex PCR. This table has thousands of clones, 20% to 25% appearing once. The starting material was lung tumor tissue, obtained before any cancer treatment. The source of these receptors is a man aged 35 to 69 with stage II lung adenocarcinoma. Each CDR3 is given with its conserved first and last residue. Fields, in order: CDR3 protein, clone size, V gene, J gene. Expanded clones are given a class, and other clones once, few, many or no size at all.

CDR3: CASSSTGGNSPLHF
size: few
V: TRBV11-3
J: TRBJ1-6

CDR3: CASTFGGATYEQYF
size: few
V: TRBV6-4
J: TRBJ2-7

CDR3: CASFYKQGAKGYTF
size: -
V: TRBV6-8
J: TRBJ1-2

CDR3: CSVGTSGSYEQYF
size: -
V: TRBV29-1
J: TRBJ2-7

CDR3: CASSPQGSEQYF
size: -
V: TRBV18
J: TRBJ2-7

CDR3: CASSYSSGANVLTF
size: -
V: TRBV6-8
J: TRBJ2-6

CDR3: CASSLAGANVLTF
size: -
V: TRBV14
J: TRBJ2-6

CDR3: CASSTSGGIYGYTF
size: few
V: TRBV19
J: TRBJ1-2

CDR3: CASILGNSPLHF
size: -
V: TRBV6-8
J: TRBJ1-6

CDR3: CATSFGGGSDQPQHF
size: -
V: TRBV15
J: TRBJ1-5

CDR3: CASTSSPFLTGDQPQHF
size: medium-sized
V: TRBV6-8
J: TRBJ1-5

CDR3: CASSTGPWGPEAFF
size: medium-sized
V: TRBV19
J: TRBJ1-1

CDR3: CASGTIAGTYNEQFF
size: few
V: TRBV6-8
J: TRBJ2-1

CDR3: CASSISRPREAFF
size: -
V: TRBV19
J: TRBJ1-1

CDR3: CASSLGQGGDQPQHF
size: few
V: TRBV5-1
J: TRBJ1-5

CDR3: CASSSVSENTIYF
size: few
V: TRBV4-2
J: TRBJ1-3

CDR3: CASSPPHSYEQYF
size: -
V: TRBV7-8
J: TRBJ2-7

CDR3: CASPKGHREDTGELFF
size: -
V: TRBV5-1
J: TRBJ2-2

CDR3: CASSPLNGAGETQYF
size: -
V: TRBV9
J: TRBJ2-5

CDR3: CASSPSVYSSGNTIYF
size: few
V: TRBV11-3
J: TRBJ1-3

CDR3: CASSLNGVQPQHF
size: -
V: TRBV28
J: TRBJ1-5

CDR3: CASRGQGAGTEAFF
size: -
V: TRBV18
J: TRBJ1-1

CDR3: CASRPTAATNEKLFF
size: -
V: TRBV6-8
J: TRBJ1-4

CDR3: CASRARSGANVLTF
size: -
V: TRBV28
J: TRBJ2-6

CDR3: CASRRDTNTGELFF
size: -
V: TRBV9
J: TRBJ2-2

CDR3: CASSAIPWAGTDTQYF
size: -
V: TRBV11-3
J: TRBJ2-3

CDR3: CASTLGTGAEAFF
size: few
V: TRBV12-5
J: TRBJ1-1

CDR3: CASSEWETQYF
size: -
V: TRBV6-7
J: TRBJ2-5

CDR3: CASSLVSSGTEAFF
size: -
V: TRBV11-3
J: TRBJ1-1

CDR3: CIPGTGGLGGANVLTF
size: -
V: TRBV12-2
J: TRBJ2-6

CDR3: CASSSRVGGGATDTQYF
size: few
V: TRBV11-3
J: TRBJ2-3

CDR3: CAWRGKASGRVTYNEQFF
size: -
V: TRBV30
J: TRBJ2-1

CDR3: CASSEALPRSSYEQYF
size: -
V: TRBV6-1
J: TRBJ2-7

CDR3: CASSRLVKETQYF
size: -
V: TRBV19
J: TRBJ2-5

CDR3: CASSLHGTGNTIYF
size: few
V: TRBV11-3
J: TRBJ1-3

CDR3: CASRRGTGLPYEQYF
size: -
V: TRBV19
J: TRBJ2-7

CDR3: CASSLGPAGGPDEQYF
size: -
V: TRBV6-8
J: TRBJ2-7

CDR3: CASSSGFSGNTIYF
size: few
V: TRBV9
J: TRBJ1-3

CDR3: CASSSRTGKLTEAFF
size: medium-sized
V: TRBV11-3
J: TRBJ1-1

CDR3: CASSEEGLGELFF
size: -
V: TRBV9
J: TRBJ2-2

CDR3: CASMLSRDGNEQYF
size: medium-sized
V: TRBV28
J: TRBJ2-7

CDR3: CASIPGVRGFTIYF
size: -
V: TRBV28
J: TRBJ1-3

CDR3: CASSNQQGVYEQYF
size: few
V: TRBV6-8
J: TRBJ2-7

CDR3: CASTGSSYEQYF
size: medium-sized
V: TRBV6-8
J: TRBJ2-7

CDR3: CASSLTGVEQYF
size: -
V: TRBV6-8
J: TRBJ2-7

CDR3: CASTEGTAGGTQYF
size: few
V: TRBV2
J: TRBJ2-3

CDR3: CASRTDGNEKLFF
size: -
V: TRBV23-1
J: TRBJ1-4

CDR3: CASSWGDRSSYEQYF
size: -
V: TRBV11-3
J: TRBJ2-7

CDR3: CASSPGGWAHEQYF
size: -
V: TRBV9
J: TRBJ2-7

CDR3: CASSPGAQGKGNEQFF
size: few
V: TRBV6-8
J: TRBJ2-1

CDR3: CAILQGLEETQYF
size: -
V: TRBV18
J: TRBJ2-5

CDR3: CAWTPPGVETQYF
size: few
V: TRBV30
J: TRBJ2-5

CDR3: CASSLAQNNEQFF
size: -
V: TRBV28
J: TRBJ2-1

CDR3: CASIGTVAGANVLTF
size: -
V: TRBV19
J: TRBJ2-6